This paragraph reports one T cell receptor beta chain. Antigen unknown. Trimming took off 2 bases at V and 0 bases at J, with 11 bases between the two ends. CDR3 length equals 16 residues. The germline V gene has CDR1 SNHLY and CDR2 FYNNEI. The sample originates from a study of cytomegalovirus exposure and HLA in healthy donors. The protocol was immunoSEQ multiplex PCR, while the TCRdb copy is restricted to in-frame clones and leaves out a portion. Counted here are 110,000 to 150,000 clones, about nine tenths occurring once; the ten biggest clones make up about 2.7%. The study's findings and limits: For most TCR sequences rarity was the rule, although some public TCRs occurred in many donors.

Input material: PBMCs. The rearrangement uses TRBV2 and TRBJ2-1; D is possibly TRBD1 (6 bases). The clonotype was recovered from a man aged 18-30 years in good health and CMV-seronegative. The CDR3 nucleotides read TGTGCCAGCAGTGAAAGGAGGACAGCCTCCTACAATGAGCAGTTCTTC. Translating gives CASSERRTASYNEQFF. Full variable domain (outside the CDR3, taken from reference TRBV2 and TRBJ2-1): EPEVTQTPSHQVTQMGQEVILRCVPISNHLYFYWYRQILGQKVEFLVSFYNNEISEKSEIFDDQFSVERPDGSNFTLKIRSTKLEDSAMYFCASSERRTASYNEQFFGPGTRLTVL.